The entry below describes one T cell receptor (beta chain). Its antigen is unknown. These data come from a study of post-analysis software for immune sequencing data. Broader study findings: Pronounced co-clustering by F measure was evident among identically batched samples. There were roughly 5 TRBV segments more frequent in patients than controls, and TRBV5-6, TRBV5-1 and TRBV20-1 were among them.

Presence of unique molecular identifiers characterized the TCR beta cDNA libraries. One entry per CDR3 protein, called by TCRdb with MiXCR from the PCR reads. The profile covers 750,000 to 950,000 distinct CDR3 sequences, with about 43% appearing a single time and 4% to 5% taken by the ten largest. Per germline, CDR1 KGHDR and CDR2 SFDVKD. Trimming cost V 4 bases and J 4 bases, with 10 bases left between them. The CDR3 runs 13 residues. The chain joins TRBV24-1 to TRBJ2-7; possible D gene TRBD2, 5 bases. The receptor comes from a girl under 18 with multiple sclerosis. Sequencing used blood. The CDR3 spells CATSDPREYEQYF. CDR3 coding DNA: TGTGCCACCAGTGACCCGAGGGAATACGAGCAGTACTTC.